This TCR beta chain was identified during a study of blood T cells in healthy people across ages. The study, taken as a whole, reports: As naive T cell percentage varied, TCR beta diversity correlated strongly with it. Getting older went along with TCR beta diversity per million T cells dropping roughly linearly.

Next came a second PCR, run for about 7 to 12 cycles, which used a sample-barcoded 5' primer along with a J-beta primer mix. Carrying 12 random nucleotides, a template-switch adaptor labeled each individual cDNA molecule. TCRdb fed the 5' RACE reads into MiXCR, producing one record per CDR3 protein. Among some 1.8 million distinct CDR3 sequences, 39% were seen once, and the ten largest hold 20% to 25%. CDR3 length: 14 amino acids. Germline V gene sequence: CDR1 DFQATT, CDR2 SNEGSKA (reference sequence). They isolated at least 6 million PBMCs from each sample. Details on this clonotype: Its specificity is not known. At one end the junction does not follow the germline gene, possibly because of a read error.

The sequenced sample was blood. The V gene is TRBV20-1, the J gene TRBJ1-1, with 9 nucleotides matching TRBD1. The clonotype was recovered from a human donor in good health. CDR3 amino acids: CSANRGPLNAEAFF. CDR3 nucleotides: TGCAGTGCTAACAGGGGGCCGCTGAACGCTGAAGCTTTCTTT.